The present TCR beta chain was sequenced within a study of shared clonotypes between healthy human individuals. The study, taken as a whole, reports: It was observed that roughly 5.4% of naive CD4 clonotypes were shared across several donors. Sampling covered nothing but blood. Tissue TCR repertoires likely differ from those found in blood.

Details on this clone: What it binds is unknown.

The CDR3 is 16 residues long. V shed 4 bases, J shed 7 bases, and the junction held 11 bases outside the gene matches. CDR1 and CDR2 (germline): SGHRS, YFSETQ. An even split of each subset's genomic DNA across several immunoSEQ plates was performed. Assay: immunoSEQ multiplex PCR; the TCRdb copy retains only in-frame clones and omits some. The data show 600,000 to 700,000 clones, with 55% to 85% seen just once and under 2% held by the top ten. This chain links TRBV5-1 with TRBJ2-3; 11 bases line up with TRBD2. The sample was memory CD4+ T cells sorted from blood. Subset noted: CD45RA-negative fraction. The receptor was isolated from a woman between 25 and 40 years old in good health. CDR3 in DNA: TGCGCCAGCAGCCAGATAGCGGGAGGGCCCCAACATACGCAGTATTTT. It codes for CASSQIAGGPQHTQYF. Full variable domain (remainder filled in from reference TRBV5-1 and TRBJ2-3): KAGVTQTPRYLIKTRGQQVTLSCSPISGHRSVSWYQQTPGQGLQFLFEYFSETQRNKGNFPGRFSGRQFSNSRSEMNVSTLELGDSALYLCASSQIAGGPQHTQYFGPGTRLTVL.